Below, 30 T cell receptor beta chains from the same sample are listed, as sequenced in a study of T cells after yellow fever vaccination. TCRdb passed the 5' RACE reads through MiXCR, listing each CDR3 protein once. The sample yields roughly 330,000 distinct CDR3 sequences, about 4% seen once. The sample consisted of PBMCs, taken 5 days after the yellow fever booster vaccination. The source is a man aged 18 to 29 who received the YFV17D yellow fever vaccine.

This clonotype has a handful of counts. The chain combines TRBV11-2 with TRBJ1-4, with D possibly TRBD1 on 5 matching bases. V was shortened by 5 bases and J by 0 bases, with 13 bases between the two germline ends. CDR1 SGHAT and CDR2 FQNNGV come from the germline V gene. This CDR3 comprises 16 residues. The CDR3 loop reads CASSLQGGATNEKLFF. The CDR3 region has the DNA TGTGCCAGCAGCCTCCAGGGAGGCGCAACTAATGAAAAACTGTTTTTT.

Only a few counts were recorded for this clonotype. The rearrangement links TRBV5-4 to TRBJ2-2; tentative D call: TRBD2 (5 bases). Trimming left V 2 bases short and J 6 bases short, with 11 bases between. The CDR3 runs to 14 residues. CDR1 and CDR2 from the germline V gene are SGHNT and YYREEE (reference sequence). The CDR3 coding sequence is TGTGCCAGCAGCTTATTTGCGGGCCCCGGGGAGCTGTTTTTT. It translates to CASSLFAGPGELFF.

This chain joins TRBV6-6 and TRBJ2-1, with D tentatively TRBD2 (7 bases). CDR1 and CDR2 from the germline V gene are MNHNY and SVGAGI (reference sequence). The V gene lost 8 bases and the J gene lost 7 bases, with 21 bases spanning the gap. The CDR3 consists of 15 residues. Here the CDR3 reads CASLNFGGLRNEQFF. The CDR3 DNA reads TGTGCCAGCCTAAATTTCGGGGGGCTGAGAAATGAGCAGTTCTTC.

This clonotype was detected a few times. The chain uses TRBV4-2 and TRBJ1-1, with D unclear. The CDR3 runs 15 residues. In germline, CDR1 is LGHNA, CDR2 YNFKEQ. The ends were cut back, 0 bases at V and 0 bases at J, with 8 bases in the middle. The CDR3 sequence: CASSQDPGVNTEAFF. The CDR3 nucleotides are TGTGCCAGCAGCCAAGACCCCGGGGTGAACACTGAAGCTTTCTTT.

The chain is built from TRBV5-1 and TRBJ2-1; 9 positions agree with TRBD2. The CDR3 has 16 residues. V trimming: 0 bases; J trimming: 3 bases; junction bases outside the gene matches: 4. Germline V gives CDR1 SGHRS, CDR2 YFSETQ. The CDR3 sequence is CASSLDSGGFYNEQFF. The CDR3 DNA reads TGCGCCAGCAGCTTGGATAGCGGGGGCTTCTACAATGAGCAGTTCTTC. Full variable domain (outside the CDR3, taken from reference TRBV5-1 and TRBJ2-1): KAGVTQTPRYLIKTRGQQVTLSCSPISGHRSVSWYQQTPGQGLQFLFEYFSETQRNKGNFPGRFSGRQFSNSRSEMNVSTLELGDSALYLCASSLDSGGFYNEQFFGPGTRLTVL.

This clonotype was counted a few times. The rearrangement links TRBV3-1 to TRBJ2-1, with TRBD2 matching over 9 bases. There are 14 residues in the CDR3. V was clipped by 1 base and J by 8 bases; unmatched bases: 3. The germline CDR1 and CDR2 sequences are LGHDT and YNNKEL (reference sequence). CDR3 sequence reads: CASSQVASGDEQFF. The CDR3 coding sequence is TGTGCCAGCAGCCAAGTTGCTAGCGGGGATGAGCAGTTCTTC.

This clonotype was recorded many times. The rearrangement joins TRBV10-3 to TRBJ2-6; 7 bases align to TRBD1. The CDR3 has 16 residues. With V trimmed by 6 bases and J by 0 bases, 5 bases remained unmatched. In germline, CDR1 is ENHRY, CDR2 SYGVKD. CDR3 in amino acids: CAISGTAVSGANVLTF. The DNA of the CDR3 is TGTGCCATCAGCGGGACAGCCGTCTCTGGGGCCAACGTCCTGACTTTC.

This clonotype was detected only a few times. V and J are TRBV19 and TRBJ1-4; D gene unclear. Trimming removed 3 bases at V and 2 bases at J, with 19 bases between. Germline CDR1 and CDR2: LNHDA and SQIVND (reference sequence). This CDR3 is 18 amino acids long. The CDR3 sequence: CASSIGSGLIGTNEKLFF. In DNA form, the CDR3 reads TGTGCCAGTAGTATCGGGAGCGGCCTCATTGGGACTAATGAAAAACTGTTTTTT.

This clonotype was seen repeatedly, ten times or more. The chain recombines TRBV6-5 with TRBJ2-1; D remains unclear. Germline V gives CDR1 MNHEY, CDR2 SVGAGI. This CDR3 has 15 amino acids. V shed 0 bases and J shed 9 bases, with 15 bases lying between them. CDR3 DNA: TGTGCCAGCAGTTACTCCGGTGGGGTCTTCTCTGAGCAGTTCTTC. This encodes CASSYSGGVFSEQFF.

V is TRBV7-3 and J is TRBJ1-1, with D tentatively TRBD1 (5 bases). V dropped 1 base and J dropped 3 bases, with 15 bases sitting between them. Germline assignment: CDR1 SGHTA and CDR2 FQGTGA. This CDR3 has 16 amino acids. The CDR3 coding sequence is TGTGCCAGCAGCTTAAGGATACAGGAGGAGTACACTGAAGCTTTCTTT. The encoded protein is CASSLRIQEEYTEAFF.

This clonotype has only a few counts. This chain links TRBV4-2 with TRBJ2-2, with TRBD2 matching 11 bases. This CDR3 is 16 amino acids long. V was pared by 4 bases and J by 6 bases, with 7 bases of the junction left unmatched. Germline loops: CDR1 LGHNA, CDR2 YNFKEQ. The CDR3 DNA reads as TGTGCCAGCAGCCGAATCGTAGCGGGGGGGCCCGGGGAGCTGTTTTTT. Translating gives CASSRIVAGGPGELFF.

The chain couples TRBV12-3 or TRBV12-4 to TRBJ2-2; no clear D. This CDR3 is 14 amino acids long. V lost 0 bases and J 6 bases, leaving 8 bases between the germline ends. CDR3 DNA: TGTGCCAGCAGTTTAGCGGGGATTCCCGGGGAGCTGTTTTTT. Residues: CASSLAGIPGELFF.

This clonotype was counted at least ten times. The chain combines TRBV7-7 with TRBJ2-7; tentatively, D is TRBD1 (5 bases). The germline V and J ends were trimmed by 5 bases and 2 bases, with 16 bases remaining between them. Looked up from germline, CDR1 is SSHAT and CDR2 is FNYEAQ (reference sequence). The CDR3 is 15 residues long. The DNA of the CDR3 is TGTGCCAGCAGCAACCCCCGAAGGGGAACCTACGAGCAGTACTTC. Protein sequence: CASSNPRRGTYEQYF.

The chain recombines TRBV19 with TRBJ1-1; D not certain. This CDR3 is built from 14 residues. Between the trimmed V and J ends, which lost 3 bases and 0 bases, there was a span of 8 bases. CDR1 and CDR2 from the germline V gene are LNHDA and SQIVND (reference sequence). CDR3 residues: CASSIAGLNTEAFF. Here the CDR3 DNA reads TGTGCCAGTAGTATTGCGGGCTTGAACACTGAAGCTTTCTTT.

J is TRBJ1-3 and V is TRBV28, with D perhaps TRBD1 (6 bases). This CDR3 comprises 17 residues. Trimming left V 3 bases short and J 0 bases short, with 15 bases between. The germline gives CDR1 MDHEN, CDR2 SYDVKM. This CDR3 reads CASSLRQTGSSGNTIYF. The CDR3 region has the DNA TGTGCCAGCAGTTTGCGCCAAACAGGGAGCTCTGGAAACACCATATATTTT.

This clonotype was seen a few times. This rearrangement joins TRBV10-3 to TRBJ1-5; a weak D match, TRBD1 (6 bases). The germline V gene has CDR1 ENHRY and CDR2 SYGVKD. The CDR3 extends over 15 amino acids. Trimming shortened V by 6 bases and J by 5 bases, and 17 bases separated the two germline ends. The CDR3 spells CAISDTGSVDQPQHF. The CDR3 DNA reads TGTGCCATCAGCGATACAGGGTCTGTAGATCAGCCCCAGCATTTT.

This clonotype has ten or more counts. The chain is built from TRBV11-2 and TRBJ1-3; D is perhaps TRBD1 (5 bases). The length of the CDR3 is 16 residues. In germline, CDR1 is SGHAT, CDR2 FQNNGV. V lost 2 bases, J lost 4 bases, and 15 bases lay in between. The DNA of the CDR3 is TGTGCCAGCAGCTTAAGGCCCGACAGTGCGGGAAACACCATATATTTT. Amino acid sequence: CASSLRPDSAGNTIYF.

This clonotype is a singleton in its sample. Its ends do not fully match the called genes, so a read error is possible. V is TRBV5-1 and J is TRBJ1-3, with D possibly matching TRBD1 (6 bases). The length of the CDR3 is 16 residues. Germline CDR1 and CDR2: SGHRS and YFSETQ. The CDR3 sequence: CASSINRAGVGYTIYF. The CDR3, as DNA: TGCGCCAGCAGCATAAACAGGGCGGGTGTTGGATACACCATATATTTT.

This clonotype was seen many times. The J gene is TRBJ2-7, the V gene TRBV2, with D uncertain. Germline assignment: CDR1 SNHLY and CDR2 FYNNEI. The V gene lost 5 bases and the J gene lost 7 bases, with 24 bases spanning the gap. The CDR3 runs 16 residues. In nucleotides, the CDR3 is TGTGCCAGCAGTAGATCCCGCCAGGCCGGGTGGTTGGAGCAGTACTTC. Translation: CASSRSRQAGWLEQYF. The entire variable domain, with the rest obtained from reference TRBV2 and TRBJ2-7, is as follows: EPEVTQTPSHQVTQMGQEVILRCVPISNHLYFYWYRQILGQKVEFLVSFYNNEISEKSEIFDDQFSVERPDGSNFTLKIRSTKLEDSAMYFCASSRSRQAGWLEQYFGPGTRLTVT.

This clonotype was recorded at least ten times. This chain connects TRBV4-2 to TRBJ1-1; D is perhaps TRBD1 (5 bases). V dropped 4 bases and J dropped 4 bases, with 13 bases sitting between them. Germline CDR1 LGHNA, CDR2 YNFKEQ. The CDR3 covers 14 residues. The DNA of the CDR3 is TGTGCCAGCAGCCCTCCCGGGACGCGCACTGAAGCTTTCTTT. It specifies CASSPPGTRTEAFF.

To note about this clonotype: This may be a read error: a much more frequent sequence differs by one nucleotide. This sequence joins TRBV7-2 and TRBJ2-3; tentatively, D is TRBD2 (5 bases). In germline, CDR1 is SGHTA, CDR2 FQGNSA. The CDR3 is 12 residues long. Trimming cost V 4 bases and J 3 bases, with 5 bases left between them. The CDR3 DNA sequence: TGTGCCAGCAGCTGGAGGACAGATACGCAGTATTTT. Its translation: CASSWRTDTQYF.

The chain uses TRBV14 and TRBJ2-1, with D uncertain. Germline lookup yields CDR1 SGHDN and CDR2 FVKESK. Deletions cut 4 bases from V and 6 bases from J, with 13 bases between. The CDR3 contains 14 residues. The CDR3 here is CASSPDLGPNEQFF. The CDR3 DNA reads TGTGCCAGCAGCCCTGACCTCGGGCCCAATGAGCAGTTCTTC.

The rearrangement joins TRBV6-5 to TRBJ1-2; no definite D call. The CDR3 is 16 amino acids. Germline CDR1 is MNHEY and CDR2 is SVGAGI. Trimming removed 0 bases at V and 1 base at J, with 12 bases between. The CDR3 sequence is CASSYSKGRLNYGYTF. The CDR3 DNA reads as TGTGCCAGCAGTTACTCGAAGGGCAGGCTTAACTATGGCTACACCTTC.

This chain uses TRBV20-1 with TRBJ1-4; D unresolved. The CDR3 is 15 amino acids. Germline CDR1 and CDR2: DFQATT and SNEGSKA (reference sequence). V lost 5 bases and J 0 bases, leaving 13 bases between the germline ends. The CDR3, as DNA: TGCAGTGCTCGCCCGGCCCTTGCAACTAATGAAAAACTGTTTTTT. This encodes CSARPALATNEKLFF.

This sequence joins TRBV19 and TRBJ1-4, with D unresolved. CDR3 length equals 15 residues. Trimming left V 7 bases short and J 5 bases short, with 17 bases between. Germline V lookup: CDR1 LNHDA, CDR2 SQIVND (reference sequence). CDR3 region: CASTPRRSENEKLFF. In nucleotides, the CDR3 is TGTGCCAGTACCCCGAGACGGAGCGAGAATGAAAAACTGTTTTTT. Variable domain in full (rest from reference TRBV19 and TRBJ1-4): DGGITQSPKYLFRKEGQNVTLSCEQNLNHDAMYWYRQDPGQGLRLIYYSQIVNDFQKGDIAEGYSVSREKKESFPLTVTSAQKNPTAFYLCASTPRRSENEKLFFGSGTQLSVL.

V gene TRBV20-1 combines with J gene TRBJ1-5, with 7 bases matching TRBD1. Germline V lookup: CDR1 DFQATT, CDR2 SNEGSKA (reference sequence). V was pared by 1 base and J by 5 bases, with 5 bases of the junction left unmatched. There are 14 residues in the CDR3. The DNA for the CDR3 is TGCAGTGCTAGAGCGACAGGGCCAGATCAGCCCCAGCATTTT. It encodes CSARATGPDQPQHF.

The genes are TRBV6-5 and TRBJ1-6; tentative D call: TRBD1 (6 bases). Trimming removed 4 bases at V and 8 bases at J, with 15 bases between. This CDR3 spans 15 amino acids. Germline CDR1 is MNHEY and CDR2 is SVGAGI. As DNA, the CDR3 is TGTGCCAGCAGTTGGCAGGGGTTAGGGGATTCACCCCTCCACTTT. Translated, it gives CASSWQGLGDSPLHF.

The chain employs TRBV18 and TRBJ1-2; TRBD1 aligns across 10 bases. V lost 2 bases, J lost 8 bases, and 17 bases stayed unmatched. The CDR3 sequence is 18 residues long. CDR1 is KGHSH, CDR2 LQKENI, per germline. This CDR3 reads CASSPEQPASGTGEGYTF. Here the CDR3 DNA reads TGTGCCAGCTCACCAGAGCAGCCGGCCTCCGGGACAGGGGAGGGCTACACCTTC.

The chain employs TRBV27 and TRBJ2-5; 8 bases are a match to TRBD2. This CDR3 contains 16 residues. Germline V lookup: CDR1 MNHEY, CDR2 SMNVEV (reference sequence). The V segment lost 1 base and the J segment 2 bases; nucleotides outside the gene matches: 6. CDR3 sequence: CASSLLGSGVQETQYF. The CDR3 nucleotides are TGTGCCAGCAGTTTATTGGGTAGCGGGGTTCAAGAGACCCAGTACTTC.

In this sample, this clonotype turned up many times. The V and J genes are TRBV28 and TRBJ1-2; no definite D call. Trimming took 8 bases from V and 2 from J, leaving 15 bases between them. Per the germline V gene, CDR1 is MDHEN and CDR2 is SYDVKM. The length of the CDR3 is 14 residues. The CDR3 region has the DNA TGTGCCAGCTCAGGACCAGTCTCAAACTATGGCTACACCTTC. Protein: CASSGPVSNYGYTF.